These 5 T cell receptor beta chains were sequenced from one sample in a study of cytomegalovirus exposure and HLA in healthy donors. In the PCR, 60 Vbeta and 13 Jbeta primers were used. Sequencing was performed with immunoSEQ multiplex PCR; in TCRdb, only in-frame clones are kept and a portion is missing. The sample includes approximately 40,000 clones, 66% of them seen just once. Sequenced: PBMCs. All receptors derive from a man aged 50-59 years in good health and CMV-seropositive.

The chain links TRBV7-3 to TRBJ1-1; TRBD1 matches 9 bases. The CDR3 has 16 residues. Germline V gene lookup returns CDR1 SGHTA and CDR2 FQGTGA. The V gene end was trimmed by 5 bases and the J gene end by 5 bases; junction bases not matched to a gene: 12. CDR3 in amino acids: CASSRRGGTGYTEAFF. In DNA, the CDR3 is TGTGCCAGCAGCCGCCGTGGCGGGACAGGGTATACTGAAGCTTTCTTT.

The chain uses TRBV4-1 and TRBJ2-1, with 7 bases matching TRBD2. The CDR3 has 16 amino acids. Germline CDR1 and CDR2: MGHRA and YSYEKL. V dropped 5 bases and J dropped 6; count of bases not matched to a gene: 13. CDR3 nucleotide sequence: TGCGCCAGCAGCTTCATGGGGGGGGACTTGGTCAATGAGCAGTTCTTC. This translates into CASSFMGGDLVNEQFF.

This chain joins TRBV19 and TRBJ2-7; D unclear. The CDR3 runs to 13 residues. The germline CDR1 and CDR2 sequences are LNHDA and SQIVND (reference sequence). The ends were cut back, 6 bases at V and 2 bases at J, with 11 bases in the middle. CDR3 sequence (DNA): TGTGCCAGTAGCGAGTTAATAGCCTACGAGCAGTACTTC. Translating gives CASSELIAYEQYF.

CDR3 DNA sequence: TGTGCCAGCAGCTTTCAGACAGGGGAGAGTTCTGGCTACACCTTC. Its protein product is CASSFQTGESSGYTF. The V gene is TRBV7-2, the J gene TRBJ1-2, with 8 nucleotides matching TRBD1. The CDR3 loop spans 15 amino acids. CDR1 and CDR2 (germline): SGHTA, FQGNSA. Unmatched junction bases numbered 10, after V lost 3 bases and J lost 7 bases.

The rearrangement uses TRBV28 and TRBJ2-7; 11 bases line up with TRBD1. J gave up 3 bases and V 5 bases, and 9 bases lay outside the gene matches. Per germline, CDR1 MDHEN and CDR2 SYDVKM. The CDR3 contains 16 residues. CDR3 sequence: CASSLPPGQGDYEQYF. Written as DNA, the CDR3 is TGTGCCAGCAGTCTACCTCCGGGACAGGGGGACTACGAGCAGTACTTC.